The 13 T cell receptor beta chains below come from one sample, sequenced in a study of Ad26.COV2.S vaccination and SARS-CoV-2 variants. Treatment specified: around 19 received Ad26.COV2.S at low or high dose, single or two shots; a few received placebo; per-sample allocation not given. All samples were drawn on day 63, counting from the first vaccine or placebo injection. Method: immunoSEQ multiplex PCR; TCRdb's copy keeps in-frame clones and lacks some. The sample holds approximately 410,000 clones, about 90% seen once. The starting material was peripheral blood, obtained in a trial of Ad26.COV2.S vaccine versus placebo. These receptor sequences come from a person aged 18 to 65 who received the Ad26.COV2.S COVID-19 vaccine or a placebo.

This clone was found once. CDR3 sequence reads: CASSPSRDRGGYLGGELFF. The DNA for the CDR3 is TGTGCCAGCAGCCCGTCGAGGGACAGGGGAGGGTACCTTGGCGGGGAGCTGTTTTTT. This chain joins TRBV7-6 and TRBJ2-2; TRBD1 agrees at 10 bases. V shed 5 bases and J 7 bases; nucleotides not matched to a gene: 19. The V gene's germline CDR1 is SGHVS and CDR2 FNYEAQ. The CDR3 is made up of 19 amino acids. The entire variable domain, with the rest obtained from reference TRBV7-6 and TRBJ2-2, is as follows: GAGVSQSPRYKVTKRGQDVALRCDPISGHVSLYWYRQALGQGPEFLTYFNYEAQQDKSGLPNDRFSAERPEGSISTLTIQRTEQRDSAMYRCASSPSRDRGGYLGGELFFGEGSRLTVL.

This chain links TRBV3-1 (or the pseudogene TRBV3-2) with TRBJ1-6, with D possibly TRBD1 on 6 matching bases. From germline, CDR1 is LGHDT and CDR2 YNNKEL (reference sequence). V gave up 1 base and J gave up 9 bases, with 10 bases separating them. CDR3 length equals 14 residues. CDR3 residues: CASSQGRGISPLHF. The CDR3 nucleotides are TGTGCCAGCAGCCAAGGCAGGGGAATTTCACCCCTCCACTTT.

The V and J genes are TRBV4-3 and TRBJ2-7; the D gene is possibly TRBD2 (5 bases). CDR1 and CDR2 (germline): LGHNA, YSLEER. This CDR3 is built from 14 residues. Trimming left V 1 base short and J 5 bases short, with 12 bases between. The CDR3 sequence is CASSQVTGINEQYF. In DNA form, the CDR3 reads TGCGCCAGCAGCCAAGTAACCGGGATCAACGAGCAGTACTTC.

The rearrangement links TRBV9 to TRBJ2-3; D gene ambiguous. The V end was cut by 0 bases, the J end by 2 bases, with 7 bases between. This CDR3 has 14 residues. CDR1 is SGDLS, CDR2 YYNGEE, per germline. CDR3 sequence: CASSVELNTDTQYF. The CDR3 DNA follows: TGTGCCAGCAGCGTAGAGCTCAACACAGATACGCAGTATTTT.

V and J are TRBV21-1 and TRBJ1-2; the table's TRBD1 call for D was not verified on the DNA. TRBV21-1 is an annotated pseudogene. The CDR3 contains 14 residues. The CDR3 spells CASSTYDRGSGYTF. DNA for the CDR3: TGTGCCAGCAGCACTTACGACAGGGGAAGTGGCTACACCTTC.

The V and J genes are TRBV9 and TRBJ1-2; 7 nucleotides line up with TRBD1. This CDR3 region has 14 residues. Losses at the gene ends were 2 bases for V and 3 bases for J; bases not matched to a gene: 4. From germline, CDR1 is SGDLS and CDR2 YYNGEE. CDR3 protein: CASSVIGTDYGYTF. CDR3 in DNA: TGTGCCAGCAGCGTCATAGGGACAGACTATGGCTACACCTTC.

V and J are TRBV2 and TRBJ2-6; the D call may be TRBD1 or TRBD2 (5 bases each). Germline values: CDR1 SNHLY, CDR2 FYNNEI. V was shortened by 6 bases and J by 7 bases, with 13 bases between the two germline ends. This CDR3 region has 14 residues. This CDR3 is CASSGASGANVLTF. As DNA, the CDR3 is TGTGCCAGCAGCGGGGCCTCAGGCGCCAACGTCCTGACTTTC.

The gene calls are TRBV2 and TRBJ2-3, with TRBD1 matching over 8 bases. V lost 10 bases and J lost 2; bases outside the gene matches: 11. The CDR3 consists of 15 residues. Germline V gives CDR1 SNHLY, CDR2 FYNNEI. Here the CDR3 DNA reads TGTGCCACTCATAGGGACAGGTCTTTCACAGATACGCAGTATTTT. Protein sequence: CATHRDRSFTDTQYF.

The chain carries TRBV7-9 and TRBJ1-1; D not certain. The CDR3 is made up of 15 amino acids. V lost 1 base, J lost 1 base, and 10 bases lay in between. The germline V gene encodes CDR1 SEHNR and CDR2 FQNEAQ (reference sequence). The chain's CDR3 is CASSLVRVGNTEAFF. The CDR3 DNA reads TGTGCCAGCAGCTTAGTAAGGGTTGGGAACACTGAAGCTTTCTTT.

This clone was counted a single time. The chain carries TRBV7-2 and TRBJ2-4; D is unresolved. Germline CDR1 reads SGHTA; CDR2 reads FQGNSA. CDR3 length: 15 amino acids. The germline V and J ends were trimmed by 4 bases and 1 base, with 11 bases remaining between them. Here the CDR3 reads CASSSGFNAKNIQYF. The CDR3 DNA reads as TGTGCCAGCAGCTCCGGTTTTAACGCCAAAAACATTCAGTACTTC.

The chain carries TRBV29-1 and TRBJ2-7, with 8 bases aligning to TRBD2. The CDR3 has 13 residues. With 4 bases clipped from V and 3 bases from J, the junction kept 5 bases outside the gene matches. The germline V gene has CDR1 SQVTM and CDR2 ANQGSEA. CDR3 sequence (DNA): TGCAGCGTTGCCCGGGGGGGAGGCTACGAGCAGTACTTC. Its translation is CSVARGGGYEQYF.

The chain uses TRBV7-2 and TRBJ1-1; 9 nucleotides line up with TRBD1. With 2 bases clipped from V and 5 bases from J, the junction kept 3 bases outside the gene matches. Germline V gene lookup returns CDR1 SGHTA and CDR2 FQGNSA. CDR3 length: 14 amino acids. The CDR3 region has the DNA TGTGCCAGCAGCTTACAGGGACAGGGAACTGAAGCTTTCTTT. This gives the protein CASSLQGQGTEAFF.

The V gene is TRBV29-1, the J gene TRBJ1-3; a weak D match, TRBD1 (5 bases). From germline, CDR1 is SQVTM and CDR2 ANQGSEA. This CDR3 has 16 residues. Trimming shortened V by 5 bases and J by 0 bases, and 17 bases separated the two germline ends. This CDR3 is CSVPPQGLSSGNTIYF. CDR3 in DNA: TGCAGCGTTCCCCCCCAGGGCCTAAGCTCTGGAAACACCATATATTTT.